Below, 13 T cell receptor beta chains from the same sample are listed, as sequenced in a study of blood T cell repertoires in COVID-19. TCRdb's copy holds only in-frame clones and misses some; the assay was immunoSEQ multiplex PCR. The sample carries 250,000 to 300,000 clones, approximately 91% recorded once. Sequenced material: PBMCs or T cells enriched from blood (not recorded which). The origin of the receptors is a woman between 40 and 55 years old with acute COVID-19.

The V and J genes are TRBV5-4 and TRBJ1-1; D unclear. The CDR3 loop spans 13 amino acids. The germline CDR1 and CDR2 sequences are SGHNT and YYREEE (reference sequence). The V gene lost 0 bases and the J gene lost 4 bases, with 7 bases spanning the gap. This CDR3 is CASSLAAVTEAFF. CDR3 in DNA: TGTGCCAGCAGCTTGGCTGCAGTCACTGAAGCTTTCTTT.

The V and J genes are TRBV28 and TRBJ2-7, with D possibly matching TRBD2 (5 bases). The CDR3 covers 10 residues. Trimming cost V 10 bases and J 6 bases, with 10 bases left between them. CDR1 and CDR2 (germline): MDHEN, SYDVKM. The CDR3 sequence is CATHRGEQYF. In DNA form, the CDR3 reads TGTGCCACGCATCGGGGCGAGCAGTACTTC.

V is TRBV19 and J is TRBJ2-3; TRBD2 matches at 10 bases. This CDR3 region has 17 residues. The J segment lost 1 base and the V segment lost 0 bases, leaving 4 bases of the junction unmatched. Looked up from germline, CDR1 is LNHDA and CDR2 is SQIVND (reference sequence). The CDR3 reads CASSIEGLAGGTDTQYF. Here the CDR3 DNA reads TGTGCCAGTAGTATAGAGGGCCTAGCGGGAGGCACAGATACGCAGTATTTT.

The rearrangement uses TRBV6-5 and TRBJ1-6; D may be TRBD1 (5 bases). The germline CDR1 and CDR2 sequences are MNHEY and SVGAGI. The CDR3 consists of 15 residues. With 0 bases removed from V and 8 bases from J, the gap between germline ends came to 11 bases. Here the CDR3 DNA reads TGTGCCAGCAGTTACTCTGGGGCCGGTGATTCACCCCTCCACTTT. This codes for CASSYSGAGDSPLHF.

The rearrangement uses TRBV15 and TRBJ2-7; a possible D gene is TRBD2 (6 bases). The V end was cut by 5 bases, the J end by 9 bases, with 17 bases between. Germline V gives CDR1 LNHNV, CDR2 YYDKDF (reference sequence). The CDR3 consists of 13 residues. Here the CDR3 DNA reads TGTGCCACCAGCCCCGGACGGGAGATGGTGCAGTACTTC. This codes for CATSPGREMVQYF.

The J gene is TRBJ1-3, the V gene TRBV28, with a weak D call TRBD1 (5 bases). Germline V gives CDR1 MDHEN, CDR2 SYDVKM. The CDR3 is 13 amino acids. Trimming took off 7 bases at V and 0 bases at J, with 7 bases between the two ends. CDR3 sequence: CASIGGSGNTIYF. CDR3 DNA: TGTGCCAGCATCGGGGGCTCTGGAAACACCATATATTTT.

V is TRBV27 and J is TRBJ1-2, with a tentative D call TRBD1 (6 bases). CDR1 MNHEY and CDR2 SMNVEV come from the germline V gene (reference sequence). CDR3 length: 12 residues. CDR3 DNA: TGTGCGACAGGAGGACCTATCGGTGGCTACACCTTC. Its protein product is CATGGPIGGYTF.

The chain combines TRBV12-3 or TRBV12-4 with TRBJ1-2; D is perhaps TRBD1 (6 bases). There are 13 residues in the CDR3. V lost 5 bases and J lost 4, with 11 bases in between. CDR3 region: CASSPQGSYGYTF. The CDR3 DNA reads TGTGCCAGCAGTCCACAGGGTTCCTATGGCTACACCTTC.

The CDR3 DNA reads TGTGCCATCAGTGGCCAACAGGGGGCGACTCGGGAGACCCAGTACTTC. It codes for CAISGQQGATRETQYF. The chain recombines TRBV10-3 with TRBJ2-5; 9 positions agree with TRBD1. This CDR3 region has 16 residues. The ends lost 4 bases at V and 5 bases at J; junction bases unmatched: 11. Germline values: CDR1 ENHRY, CDR2 SYGVKD.

This clone was detected only once. This chain links TRBV2 with TRBJ1-3; TRBD1 is a possible D gene (6 bases). The CDR3 has 14 amino acids. CDR1 and CDR2 (germline): SNHLY, FYNNEI. Trimming cost V 5 bases and J 2 bases, with 10 bases left between them. DNA for the CDR3: TGTGCCAGCAGTTTACAGGGAGCTGGAAACACCATATATTTT. Encoded protein: CASSLQGAGNTIYF.

This chain uses TRBV28 with TRBJ1-2; D is unresolved. The CDR3 consists of 12 residues. Germline assignment: CDR1 MDHEN and CDR2 SYDVKM. Trimming pared 6 bases from V and 4 bases from J, leaving 9 bases between. The CDR3 nucleotides read TGTGCCAGCAGCACCACAGCCTATGGCTACACCTTC. This sequence encodes CASSTTAYGYTF.

This clone is a singleton in its sample. This chain links TRBV5-1 with TRBJ2-4; 10 bases map to TRBD2. After removal of 0 bases from V and 0 bases from J, the junction contained 6 bases not matched to a gene. Looked up from germline, CDR1 is SGHRS and CDR2 is YFSETQ. The CDR3 totals 18 residues. The CDR3 DNA is TGCGCCAGCAGCTTGGGGGCTAGCGGGGGTCTAGCCAAAAACATTCAGTACTTC. Translating it yields CASSLGASGGLAKNIQYF.

The DNA for the CDR3 is TGTGCCAGCAGCGTCACAGGGTTGAACACTGAAGCTTTCTTT. This codes for CASSVTGLNTEAFF. This sequence joins TRBV9 and TRBJ1-1, with D possibly being TRBD1 (6 bases). The germline V gene has CDR1 SGDLS and CDR2 YYNGEE. V was clipped by 2 bases and J by 0 bases, with 8 bases between them. The CDR3 contains 14 residues.